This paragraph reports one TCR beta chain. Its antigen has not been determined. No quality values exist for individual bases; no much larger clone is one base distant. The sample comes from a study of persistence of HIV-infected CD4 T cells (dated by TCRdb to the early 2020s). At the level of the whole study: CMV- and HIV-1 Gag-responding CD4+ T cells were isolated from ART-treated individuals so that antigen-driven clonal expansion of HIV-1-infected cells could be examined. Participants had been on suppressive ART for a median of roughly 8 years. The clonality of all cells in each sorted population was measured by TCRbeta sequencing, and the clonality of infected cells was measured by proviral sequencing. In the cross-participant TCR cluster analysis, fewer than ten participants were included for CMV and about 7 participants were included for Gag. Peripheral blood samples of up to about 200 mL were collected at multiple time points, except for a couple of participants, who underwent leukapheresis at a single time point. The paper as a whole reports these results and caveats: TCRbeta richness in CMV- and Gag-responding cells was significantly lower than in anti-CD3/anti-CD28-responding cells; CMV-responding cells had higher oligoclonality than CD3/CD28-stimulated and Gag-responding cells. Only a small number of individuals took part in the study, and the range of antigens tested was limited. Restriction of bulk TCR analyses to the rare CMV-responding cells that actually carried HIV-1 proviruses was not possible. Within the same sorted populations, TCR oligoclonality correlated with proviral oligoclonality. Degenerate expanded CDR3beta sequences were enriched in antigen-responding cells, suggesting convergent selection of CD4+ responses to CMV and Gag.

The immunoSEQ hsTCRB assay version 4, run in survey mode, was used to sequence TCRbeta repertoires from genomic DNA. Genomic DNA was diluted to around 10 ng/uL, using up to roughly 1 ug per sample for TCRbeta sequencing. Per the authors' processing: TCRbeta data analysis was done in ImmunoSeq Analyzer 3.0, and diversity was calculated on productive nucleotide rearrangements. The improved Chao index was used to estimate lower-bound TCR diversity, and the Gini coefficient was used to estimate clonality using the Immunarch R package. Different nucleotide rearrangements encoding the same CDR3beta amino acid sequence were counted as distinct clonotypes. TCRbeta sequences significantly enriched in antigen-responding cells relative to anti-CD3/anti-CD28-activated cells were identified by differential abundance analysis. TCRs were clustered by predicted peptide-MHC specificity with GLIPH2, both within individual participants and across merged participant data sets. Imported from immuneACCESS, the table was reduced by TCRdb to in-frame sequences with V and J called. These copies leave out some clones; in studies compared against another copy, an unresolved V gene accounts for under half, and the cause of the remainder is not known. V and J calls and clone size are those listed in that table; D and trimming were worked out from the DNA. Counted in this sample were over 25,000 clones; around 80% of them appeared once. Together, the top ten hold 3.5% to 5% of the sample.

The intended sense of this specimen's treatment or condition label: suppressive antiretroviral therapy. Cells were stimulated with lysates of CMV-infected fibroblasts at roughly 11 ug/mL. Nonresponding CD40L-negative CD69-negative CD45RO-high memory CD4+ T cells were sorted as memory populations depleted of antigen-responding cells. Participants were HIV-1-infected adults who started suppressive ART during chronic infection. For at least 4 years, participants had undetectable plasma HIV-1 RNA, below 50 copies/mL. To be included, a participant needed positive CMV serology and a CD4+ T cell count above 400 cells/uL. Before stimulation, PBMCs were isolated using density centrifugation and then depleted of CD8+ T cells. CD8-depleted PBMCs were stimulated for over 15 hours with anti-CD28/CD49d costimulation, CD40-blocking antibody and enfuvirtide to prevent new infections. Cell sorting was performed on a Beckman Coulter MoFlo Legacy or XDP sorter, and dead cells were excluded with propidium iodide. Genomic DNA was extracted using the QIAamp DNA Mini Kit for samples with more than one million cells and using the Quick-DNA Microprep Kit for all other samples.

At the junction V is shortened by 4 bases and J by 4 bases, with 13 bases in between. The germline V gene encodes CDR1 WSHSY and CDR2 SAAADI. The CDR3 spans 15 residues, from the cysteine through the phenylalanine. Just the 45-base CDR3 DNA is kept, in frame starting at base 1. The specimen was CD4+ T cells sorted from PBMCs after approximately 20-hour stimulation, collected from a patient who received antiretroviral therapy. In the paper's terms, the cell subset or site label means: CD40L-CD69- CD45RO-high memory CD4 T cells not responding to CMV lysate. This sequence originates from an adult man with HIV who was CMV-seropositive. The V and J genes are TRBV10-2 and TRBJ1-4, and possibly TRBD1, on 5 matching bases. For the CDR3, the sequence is CASSGSGLGNEKLFF. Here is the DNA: TGCGCCAGCAGTGGATCGGGGCTGGGTAATGAAAAACTGTTTTTT.